A selection of T cell receptor beta chains follows, all from one sample in a study of T cell responses to AZD1222 COVID-19 vaccine. The protocol was immunoSEQ multiplex PCR, while the TCRdb copy is restricted to in-frame clones and leaves out a portion. The sample holds tens of thousands of clones; approximately 83% are singletons and the top ten take about a sixth. The material sequenced was peripheral blood, taken on day 0 of AZD1222 vaccination. The receptors stem from an adult in good health. Both conserved end residues are part of each CDR3. A D gene is named only where the DNA matches it firmly. Size is omitted from some rows. Given values are once, few, many or a class for expanded clones.

DNA	CDR3	V	length	size	D	J
TGTGCCAGCAGCCAAGGTTCAGGGGGGATCTATGGCTACACCTTC	CASSQGSGGIYGYTF	TRBV14	15	-	TRBD1	TRBJ1-2
TGCGCCAGCAGCTTGCGGGGGACAGATACGCAGTATTTT	CASSLRGTDTQYF	TRBV5-1	13	few	-	TRBJ2-3
TGTGCCTGGAGTAACCCCCTGGGAGCTTTCTTT	CAWSNPLGAFF	TRBV30	11	-	-	TRBJ1-1
TGTGCCAGTAATCCCCCCCCCTTAGCGGGAGGGCCAGTTGAGCAGTTCTTC	CASNPPPLAGGPVEQFF	TRBV19	17	-	TRBD2	TRBJ2-1
TGTGCCAGCTCACCGCTCGCTGAAGCTTTCTTT	CASSPLAEAFF	TRBV18	11	-	-	TRBJ1-1
TGCGCCAGCAGCCAAGAGGGGCTCAAGTATGGCTACACCTTC	CASSQEGLKYGYTF	TRBV4-3	14	-	-	TRBJ1-2
TGTGCCAGCGGGAACCACAATGAGCAGTTCTTC	CASGNHNEQFF	TRBV7-3	11	-	-	TRBJ2-1
TGTGCCAGCAGTGAAGCGCTTCTCGGGGCAGAGACCCAGTACTTC	CASSEALLGAETQYF	TRBV6-1	15	once	-	TRBJ2-5
TGTGCCAGCAGCAAACAGGGGGCACAACGGGAGCAGTACTTC	CASSKQGAQREQYF	TRBV27	14	-	TRBD1	TRBJ2-7
TGTGCCAGTAGGGGGGTCAGTATCAATCAGCCCCAGCATTTT	CASRGVSINQPQHF	TRBV28	14	-	-	TRBJ1-5
TGCAGCGTTGCTAACAGGGCTAACTCGGATACGCAGTATTTT	CSVANRANSDTQYF	TRBV29-1	14	-	-	TRBJ2-3
TGTGCCAGCAGTGCCGCTAGCGGATCAGATACGCAGTATTTT	CASSAASGSDTQYF	TRBV6-4	14	-	TRBD2	TRBJ2-3
TGTGCCAGCAGCGCGGGGACTAGGGGAAAACAAGAGACCCAGTACTTC	CASSAGTRGKQETQYF	TRBV3-1/TRBV3-2	16	once	TRBD2	TRBJ2-5
TGTGCCAGCAGCTTGTCCGGGGGACCACCGACAACTAATGAAAAACTGTTTTTT	CASSLSGGPPTTNEKLFF	TRBV7-9	18	-	-	TRBJ1-4
TGTGCCAGCAGCCAAGAATTAGCCCGAAACAATGAGCAGTTCTTC	CASSQELARNNEQFF	TRBV3-1/TRBV3-2	15	-	-	TRBJ2-1
TGTGCCACCAGCACCGGGGACAGGGACACCGGGGAGCTGTTTTTT	CATSTGDRDTGELFF	TRBV15	15	-	TRBD1	TRBJ2-2
TGTGCCAGCAGTTCGGAGACATTTAATGAAAAACTGTTTTTT	CASSSETFNEKLFF	TRBV2	14	-	-	TRBJ1-4
TGTGCCAGTAGTAAATGGGGGGAGTACTATGGCTACACCTTC	CASSKWGEYYGYTF	TRBV19	14	-	-	TRBJ1-2
TGTGCCAGCAGCTTAGTGGGCGGGAACTACAATGAGCAGTTCTTC	CASSLVGGNYNEQFF	TRBV11-2	15	-	-	TRBJ2-1